This T cell receptor (beta chain) emerged from a study of blood T cell repertoires in COVID-19. Some clones are missing from TCRdb's copy, which holds only in-frame ones; the method was immunoSEQ multiplex PCR. Seen here are just over 350,000 clones, 75% to 90% observed once, and the top ten hold about 7.1%. Per the germline V gene, CDR1 is SGHTA and CDR2 is FQGNSA. The V end was cut by 1 base, the J end by 7 bases, with 8 bases between. This CDR3 is built from 13 residues. V usage is TRBV7-2 and J usage is TRBJ2-1; D gene unclear. The specimen was peripheral blood. This TCR was sampled from an older woman with COVID-19, enrolled during active disease. The CDR3 bases are TGTGCCAGCAGCTTAGGTCCTGAGAATGAGCAGTTCTTC. Its protein product is CASSLGPENEQFF.